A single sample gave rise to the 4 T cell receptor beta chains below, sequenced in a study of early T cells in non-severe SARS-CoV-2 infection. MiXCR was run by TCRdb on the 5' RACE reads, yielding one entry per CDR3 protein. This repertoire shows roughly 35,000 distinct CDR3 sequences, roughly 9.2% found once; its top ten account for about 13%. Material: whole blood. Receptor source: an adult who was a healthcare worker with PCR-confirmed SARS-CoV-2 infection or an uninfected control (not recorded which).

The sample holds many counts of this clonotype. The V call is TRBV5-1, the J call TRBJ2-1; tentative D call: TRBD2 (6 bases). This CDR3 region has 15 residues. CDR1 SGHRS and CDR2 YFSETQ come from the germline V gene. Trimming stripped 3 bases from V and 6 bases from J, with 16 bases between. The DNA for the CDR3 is TGCGCCAGCAGCTCCGGGACCCCCGGGGGCAATGAGCAGTTCTTC. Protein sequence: CASSSGTPGGNEQFF. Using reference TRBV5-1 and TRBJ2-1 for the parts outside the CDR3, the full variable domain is KAGVTQTPRYLIKTRGQQVTLSCSPISGHRSVSWYQQTPGQGLQFLFEYFSETQRNKGNFPGRFSGRQFSNSRSEMNVSTLELGDSALYLCASSSGTPGGNEQFFGPGTRLTVL.

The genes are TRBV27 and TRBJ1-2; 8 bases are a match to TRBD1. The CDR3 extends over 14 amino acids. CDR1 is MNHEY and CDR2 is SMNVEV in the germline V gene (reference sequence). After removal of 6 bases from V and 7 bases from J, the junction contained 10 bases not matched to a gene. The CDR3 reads CASRPWTGSGGYTF. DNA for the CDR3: TGTGCCAGCAGACCCTGGACAGGGTCGGGTGGCTACACCTTC.

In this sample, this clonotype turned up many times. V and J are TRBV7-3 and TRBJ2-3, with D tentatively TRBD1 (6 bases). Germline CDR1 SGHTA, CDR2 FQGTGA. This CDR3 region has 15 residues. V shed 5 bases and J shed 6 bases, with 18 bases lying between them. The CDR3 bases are TGTGCCAGCAGCCCGCCGGGACAAACGGGGGATACGCAGTATTTT. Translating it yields CASSPPGQTGDTQYF.

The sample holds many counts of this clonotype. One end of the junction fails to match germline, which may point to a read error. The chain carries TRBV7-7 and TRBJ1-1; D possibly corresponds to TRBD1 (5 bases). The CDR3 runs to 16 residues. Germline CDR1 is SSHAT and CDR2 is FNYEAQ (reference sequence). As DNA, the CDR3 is TGTGCTAGCAGCTTAGGGGAGGCGGCAGGAGGCACTGAAGCTTTCTTT. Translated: CASSLGEAAGGTEAFF.